These 9 T cell receptor beta chains originate from one sample sequenced in a study of T cells after yellow fever vaccination. MiXCR, applied by TCRdb to the 5' RACE reads, yields one record per CDR3 protein. The profile shows 150,000 to 200,000 distinct CDR3 sequences, more than 9.5% of them singletons. The sample in question was CD8+ T cells sorted from PBMCs, obtained 15 days after the yellow fever booster vaccination. The receptors here all came from a man aged 18-30 years who received the YFV17D yellow fever vaccine.

This clonotype was counted only a few times. V usage is TRBV29-1 and J usage is TRBJ2-1, with 8 positions matching TRBD1. This CDR3 is 14 amino acids long. In germline, CDR1 is SQVTM, CDR2 ANQGSEA. V shed 1 base and J 4 bases; nucleotides not matched to a gene: 3. CDR3 coding DNA: TGCAGCGTTGAAGGTACAGGGGGATACAATGAGCAGTTCTTC. Amino acid sequence: CSVEGTGGYNEQFF.

The CDR3 spells CASSFVQGETQYF. The CDR3 coding sequence is TGTGCCAGCAGCTTTGTACAGGGGGAGACCCAGTACTTC. The chain recombines TRBV5-6 with TRBJ2-5, with 7 bases aligning to TRBD1. Per germline, CDR1 SGHDT and CDR2 YYEEEE. Trimming removed 2 bases from V and 5 bases from J; junction bases left unmatched: 3. This CDR3 contains 13 residues. Based on the CDR3 plus reference TRBV5-6 and TRBJ2-5, the full variable domain is DAGVTQSPTHLIKTRGQQVTLRCSPKSGHDTVSWYQQALGQGPQFIFQYYEEEERQRGNFPDRFSGHQFPNYSSELNVNALLLGDSALYLCASSFVQGETQYFGPGTRLLVL.

This clonotype has ten or more counts. This sequence joins TRBV27 and TRBJ2-3; TRBD2 matches at 12 bases. After removal of 4 bases from V and 5 bases from J, the junction contained 10 bases not matched to a gene. The CDR3 consists of 17 residues. From germline, CDR1 is MNHEY and CDR2 SMNVEV (reference sequence). The CDR3 here is CASSSTRLAGVGDTQYF. The CDR3 coding sequence is TGTGCCAGCAGTTCAACCCGACTAGCGGGGGTTGGAGATACGCAGTATTTT.

This clonotype was recorded at least ten times. The J gene is TRBJ2-3, the V gene TRBV29-1, with D tentatively TRBD1 (5 bases). The germline V gene encodes CDR1 SQVTM and CDR2 ANQGSEA. The CDR3 is made up of 14 amino acids. Trimming shortened V by 4 bases and J by 8 bases, and 19 bases separated the two germline ends. CDR3 DNA: TGCAGCGTTGTCCCGGCACGTAGCCAGGGTACGCAGTATTTT. Protein product: CSVVPARSQGTQYF.

This clonotype has a count of ten or more. V usage is TRBV7-9 and J usage is TRBJ2-3; 8 bases are shared with TRBD2. The V gene's germline CDR1 is SEHNR and CDR2 FQNEAQ (reference sequence). The CDR3 runs to 18 residues. Trimming removed 5 bases from V and 4 bases from J; junction bases left unmatched: 17. The CDR3 DNA is TGTGCCAGCAGCCCGAAGCGGGGGAGGACCCCTTCCCCAGATACGCAGTATTTT. Encoded protein: CASSPKRGRTPSPDTQYF.

This clonotype was seen more than once but under ten times. The chain joins TRBV10-3 to TRBJ1-1; D is unclear. With 3 bases removed from V and 0 bases from J, the gap between germline ends came to 11 bases. Per germline, CDR1 ENHRY and CDR2 SYGVKD. CDR3 length equals 15 residues. CDR3 DNA sequence: TGTGCCATCAGTGATAACGGGGAAATGAACACTGAAGCTTTCTTT. Translation gives CAISDNGEMNTEAFF.

This clonotype was detected only a few times. This chain uses TRBV12-3 or TRBV12-4 with TRBJ1-4; D remains ambiguous. The V end lost 8 bases, the J end lost 7 bases, and 5 bases lay between the germline ends. The CDR3 spans 10 residues. CDR3 sequence reads: CASGGEKLFF. CDR3 nucleotides: TGTGCCAGCGGCGGTGAAAAACTGTTTTTT.

This clonotype was counted between two and nine times. V usage is TRBV5-4 and J usage is TRBJ2-3; no reliable D call. Germline V gene lookup returns CDR1 SGHNT and CDR2 YYREEE (reference sequence). Trimming stripped 9 bases from V and 1 base from J, with 9 bases between. The CDR3 loop spans 12 amino acids. CDR3 in amino acids: CATDSGTDTQYF. In nucleotides, the CDR3 is TGTGCCACCGATTCGGGCACAGATACGCAGTATTTT.

The chain combines TRBV25-1 with TRBJ2-3; 8 bases map to TRBD2. The V segment lost 7 bases and the J segment 2 bases; nucleotides outside the gene matches: 17. The CDR3 spans 18 residues. Looked up from germline, CDR1 is MGHDK and CDR2 is SYGVNS. In DNA, the CDR3 is TGTGCCAGCACAGCGGGGGAACGGTCGGTCCTCTTCACAGATACGCAGTATTTT. This sequence encodes CASTAGERSVLFTDTQYF.